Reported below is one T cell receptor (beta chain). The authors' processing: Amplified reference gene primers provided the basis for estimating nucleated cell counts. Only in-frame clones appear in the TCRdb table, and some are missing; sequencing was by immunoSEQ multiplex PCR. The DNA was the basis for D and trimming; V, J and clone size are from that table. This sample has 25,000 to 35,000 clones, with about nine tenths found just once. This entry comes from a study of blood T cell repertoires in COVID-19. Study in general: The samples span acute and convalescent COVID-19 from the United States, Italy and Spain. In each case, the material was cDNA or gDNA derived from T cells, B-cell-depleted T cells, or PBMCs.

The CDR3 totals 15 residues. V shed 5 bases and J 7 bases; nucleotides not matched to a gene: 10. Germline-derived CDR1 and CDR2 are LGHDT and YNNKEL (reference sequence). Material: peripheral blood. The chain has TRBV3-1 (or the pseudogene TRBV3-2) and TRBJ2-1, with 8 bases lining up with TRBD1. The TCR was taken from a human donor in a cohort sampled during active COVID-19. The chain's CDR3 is CASSRTGLLINEQFF. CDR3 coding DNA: TGTGCCAGCAGCAGGACAGGGCTCCTTATAAATGAGCAGTTCTTC.